This TCR beta chain originates from a study of graft-versus-host responses after intestinal transplantation. This clone was observed once. Its antigen remains unknown. TCRdb's table, derived via immunoSEQ multiplex PCR, lists solely in-frame clones and lacks some. The table shows roughly 100,000 clones, with roughly 93% occurring only once. Trimming stripped 0 bases from V and 3 bases from J, with 14 bases between. Looked up from germline, CDR1 is MNHEY and CDR2 is SVGAGI. CDR3 length: 16 residues. The source material was unstimulated CD8+ T cells sorted from spleen or lymph node cells, sampled before intestinal transplant. The sequence came from a human donor who received an intestinal transplant. The chain links TRBV6-5 to TRBJ1-2, with TRBD1 as a possible D gene (6 bases). The CDR3 sequence is CASSYSILGADYGYTF. CDR3 nucleotide sequence: TGTGCCAGCAGTTACTCGATTTTGGGGGCTGACTATGGCTACACCTTC.